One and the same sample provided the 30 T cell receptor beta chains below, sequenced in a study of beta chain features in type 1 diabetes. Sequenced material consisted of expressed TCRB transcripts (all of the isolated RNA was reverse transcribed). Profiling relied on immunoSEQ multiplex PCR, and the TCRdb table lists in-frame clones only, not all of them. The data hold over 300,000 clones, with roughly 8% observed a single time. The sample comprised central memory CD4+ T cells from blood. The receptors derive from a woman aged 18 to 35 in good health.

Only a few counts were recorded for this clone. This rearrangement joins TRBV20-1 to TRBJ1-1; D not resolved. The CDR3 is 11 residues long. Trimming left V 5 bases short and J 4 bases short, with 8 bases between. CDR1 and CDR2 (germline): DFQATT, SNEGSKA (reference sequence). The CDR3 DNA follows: TGCAGTGCTCCATTAGTCACTGAAGCTTTCTTT. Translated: CSAPLVTEAFF.

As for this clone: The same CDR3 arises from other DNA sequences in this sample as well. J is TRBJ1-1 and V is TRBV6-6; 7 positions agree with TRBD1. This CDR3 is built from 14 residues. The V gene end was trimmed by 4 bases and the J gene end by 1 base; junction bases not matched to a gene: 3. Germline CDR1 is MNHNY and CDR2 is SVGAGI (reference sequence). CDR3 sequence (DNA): TGTGCCAGCAGTTCCTGGACAGGGAACACTGAAGCTTTCTTT. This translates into CASSSWTGNTEAFF.

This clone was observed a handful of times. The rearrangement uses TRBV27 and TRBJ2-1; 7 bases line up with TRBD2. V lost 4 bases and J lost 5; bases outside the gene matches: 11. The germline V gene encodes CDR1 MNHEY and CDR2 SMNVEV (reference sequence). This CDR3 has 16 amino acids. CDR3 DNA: TGTGCCAGCAGTTCCGGGGGTGCGGGAGCCAACAATGAGCAGTTCTTC. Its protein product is CASSSGGAGANNEQFF.

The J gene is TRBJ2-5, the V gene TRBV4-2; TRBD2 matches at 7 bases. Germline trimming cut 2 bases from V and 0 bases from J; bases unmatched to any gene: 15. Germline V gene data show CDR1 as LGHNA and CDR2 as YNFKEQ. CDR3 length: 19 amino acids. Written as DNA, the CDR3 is TGTGCCAGCAGCCAACGTGCTAGCGGAACAGCGGGGTACCAAGAGACCCAGTACTTC. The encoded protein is CASSQRASGTAGYQETQYF.

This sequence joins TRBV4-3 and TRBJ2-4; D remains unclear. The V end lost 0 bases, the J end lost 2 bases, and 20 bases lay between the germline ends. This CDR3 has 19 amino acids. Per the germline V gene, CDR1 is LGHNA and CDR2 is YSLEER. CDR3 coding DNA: TGCGCCAGCAGCCAAGAGCAAGGTATCGGTGGCTGGACCAAAAACATTCAGTACTTC. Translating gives CASSQEQGIGGWTKNIQYF.

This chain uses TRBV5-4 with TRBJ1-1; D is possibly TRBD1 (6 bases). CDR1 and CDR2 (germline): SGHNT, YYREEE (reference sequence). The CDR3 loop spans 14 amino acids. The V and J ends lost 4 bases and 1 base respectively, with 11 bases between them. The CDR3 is CASSQPDRNTEAFF. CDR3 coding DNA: TGTGCCAGCAGCCAACCGGACAGGAACACTGAAGCTTTCTTT.

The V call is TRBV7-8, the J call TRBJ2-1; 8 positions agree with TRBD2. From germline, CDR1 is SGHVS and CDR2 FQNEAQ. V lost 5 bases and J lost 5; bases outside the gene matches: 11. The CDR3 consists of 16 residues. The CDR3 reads CASSLKREFSNNEQFF. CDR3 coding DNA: TGTGCCAGCAGCCTCAAGCGGGAGTTTTCCAACAATGAGCAGTTCTTC. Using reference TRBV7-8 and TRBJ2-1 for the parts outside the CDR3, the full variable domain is GAGVSQSPRYKVAKRGQDVALRCDPISGHVSLFWYQQALGQGPEFLTYFQNEAQLDKSGLPSDRFFAERPEGSVSTLKIQRTQQEDSAVYLCASSLKREFSNNEQFFGPGTRLTVL.

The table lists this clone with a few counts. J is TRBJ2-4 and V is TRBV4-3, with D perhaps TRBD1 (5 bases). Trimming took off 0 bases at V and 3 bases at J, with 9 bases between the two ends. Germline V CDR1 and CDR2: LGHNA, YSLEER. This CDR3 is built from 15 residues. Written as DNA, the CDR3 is TGCGCCAGCAGCCAAGATGACAGTAGCAAAAACATTCAGTACTTC. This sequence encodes CASSQDDSSKNIQYF.

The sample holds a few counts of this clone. The CDR3 DNA reads TGTGCCAGCAGTTTTGTGAGCCGTTCCTACGAGCAGTACTTC. Amino acid sequence: CASSFVSRSYEQYF. The chain is built from TRBV28 and TRBJ2-7; D unresolved. Looked up from germline, CDR1 is MDHEN and CDR2 is SYDVKM. The CDR3 has 14 residues. V lost 3 bases and J 1 base, leaving 10 bases between the germline ends.

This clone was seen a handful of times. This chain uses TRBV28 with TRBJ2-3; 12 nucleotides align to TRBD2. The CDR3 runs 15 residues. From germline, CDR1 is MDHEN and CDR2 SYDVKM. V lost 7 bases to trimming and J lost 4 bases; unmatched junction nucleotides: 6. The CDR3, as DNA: TGTGCCAGCACTGGACTAGCGGGGTCGGCAGATACGCAGTATTTT. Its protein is CASTGLAGSADTQYF.

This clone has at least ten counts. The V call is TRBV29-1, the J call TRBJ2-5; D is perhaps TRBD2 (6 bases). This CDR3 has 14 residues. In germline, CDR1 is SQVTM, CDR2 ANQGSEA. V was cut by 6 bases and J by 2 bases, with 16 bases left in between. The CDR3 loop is CSVKALANQETQYF. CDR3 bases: TGCAGCGTAAAAGCCCTAGCGAATCAAGAGACCCAGTACTTC. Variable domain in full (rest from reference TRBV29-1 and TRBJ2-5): SAVISQKPSRDICQRGTSLTIQCQVDSQVTMMFWYRQQPGQSLTLIATANQGSEATYESGFVIDKFPISRPNLTFSTLTVSNMSPEDSSIYLCSVKALANQETQYFGPGTRLLVL.

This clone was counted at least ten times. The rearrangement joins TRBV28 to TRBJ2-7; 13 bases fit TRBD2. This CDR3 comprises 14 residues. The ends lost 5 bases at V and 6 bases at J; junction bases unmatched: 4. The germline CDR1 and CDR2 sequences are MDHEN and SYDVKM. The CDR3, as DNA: TGTGCCAGCAGTCCGGGGACTAGCGGGACCGAGCAGTACTTC. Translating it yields CASSPGTSGTEQYF.

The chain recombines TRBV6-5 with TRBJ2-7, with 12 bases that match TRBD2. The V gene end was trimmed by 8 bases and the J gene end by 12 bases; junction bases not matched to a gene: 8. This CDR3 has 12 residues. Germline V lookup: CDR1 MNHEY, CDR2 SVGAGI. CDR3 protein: CASSTSGSLTYF. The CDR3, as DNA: TGTGCCAGCTCGACTAGCGGGAGTCTCACGTACTTC.

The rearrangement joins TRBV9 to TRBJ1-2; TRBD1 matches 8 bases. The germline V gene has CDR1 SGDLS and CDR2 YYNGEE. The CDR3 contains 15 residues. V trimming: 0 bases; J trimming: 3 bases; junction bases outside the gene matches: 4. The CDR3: CASSVGTGMYYGYTF. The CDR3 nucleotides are TGTGCCAGCAGCGTAGGGACAGGGATGTACTATGGCTACACCTTC.

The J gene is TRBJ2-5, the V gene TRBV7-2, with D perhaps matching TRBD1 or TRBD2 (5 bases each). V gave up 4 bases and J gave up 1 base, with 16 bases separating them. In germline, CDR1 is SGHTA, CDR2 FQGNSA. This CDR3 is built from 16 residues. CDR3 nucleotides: TGTGCCAGCAGCTCGAGGGGAGAGGGATTCCAAGAGACCCAGTACTTC. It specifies CASSSRGEGFQETQYF. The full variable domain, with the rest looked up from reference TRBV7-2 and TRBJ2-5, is GAGVSQSPSNKVTEKGKDVELRCDPISGHTALYWYRQSLGQGLEFLIYFQGNSAPDKSGLPSDRFSAERTGGSVSTLTIQRTQQEDSAVYLCASSSRGEGFQETQYFGPGTRLLVL.

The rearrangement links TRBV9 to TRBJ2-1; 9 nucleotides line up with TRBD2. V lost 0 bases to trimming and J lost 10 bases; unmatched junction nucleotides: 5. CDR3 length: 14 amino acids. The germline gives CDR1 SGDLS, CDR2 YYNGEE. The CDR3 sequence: CASSVVSGRGEQFF. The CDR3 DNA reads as TGTGCCAGCAGCGTAGTTAGCGGGAGAGGGGAGCAGTTCTTC.

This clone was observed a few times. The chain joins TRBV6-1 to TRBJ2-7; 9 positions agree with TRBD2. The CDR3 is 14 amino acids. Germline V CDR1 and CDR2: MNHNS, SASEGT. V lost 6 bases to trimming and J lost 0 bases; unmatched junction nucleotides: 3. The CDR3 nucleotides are TGTGCCAGCAGGGCGACTAGCGGCTCCTACGAGCAGTACTTC. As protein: CASRATSGSYEQYF.

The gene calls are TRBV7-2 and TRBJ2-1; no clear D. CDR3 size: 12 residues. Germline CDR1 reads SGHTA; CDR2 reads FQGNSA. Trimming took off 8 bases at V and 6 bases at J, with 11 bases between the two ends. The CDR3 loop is CASSGFINEQFF. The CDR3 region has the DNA TGTGCCAGCTCGGGTTTTATCAATGAGCAGTTCTTC.

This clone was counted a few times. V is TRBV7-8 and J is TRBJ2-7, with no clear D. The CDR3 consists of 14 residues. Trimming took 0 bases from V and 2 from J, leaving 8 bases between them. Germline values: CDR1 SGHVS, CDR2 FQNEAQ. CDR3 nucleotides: TGTGCCAGCAGCTTAGCTTTCGGAACCTACGAGCAGTACTTC. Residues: CASSLAFGTYEQYF.

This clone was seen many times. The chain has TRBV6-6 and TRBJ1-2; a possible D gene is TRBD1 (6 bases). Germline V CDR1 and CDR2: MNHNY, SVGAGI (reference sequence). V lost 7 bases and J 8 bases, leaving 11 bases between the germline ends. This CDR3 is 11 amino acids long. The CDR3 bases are TGTGCCAGCACCAGGGGAGGAGGCTACACCTTC. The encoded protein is CASTRGGGYTF.

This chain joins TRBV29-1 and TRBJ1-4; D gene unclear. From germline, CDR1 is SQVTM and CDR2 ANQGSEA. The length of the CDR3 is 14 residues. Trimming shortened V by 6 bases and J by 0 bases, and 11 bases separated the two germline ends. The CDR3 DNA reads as TGCAGCGTCGTCGGACCCGCAACTAATGAAAAACTGTTTTTT. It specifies CSVVGPATNEKLFF.

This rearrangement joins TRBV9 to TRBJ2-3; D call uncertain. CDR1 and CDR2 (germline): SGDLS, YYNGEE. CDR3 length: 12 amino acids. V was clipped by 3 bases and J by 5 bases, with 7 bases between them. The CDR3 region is CASSAGEDTQYF. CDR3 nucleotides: TGTGCCAGCAGCGCTGGGGAAGATACGCAGTATTTT.

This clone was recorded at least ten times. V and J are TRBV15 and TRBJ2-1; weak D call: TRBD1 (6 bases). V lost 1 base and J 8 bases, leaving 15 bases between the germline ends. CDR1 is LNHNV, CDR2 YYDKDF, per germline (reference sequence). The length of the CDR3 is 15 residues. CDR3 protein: CATSRGQEFSYEQFF. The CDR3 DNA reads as TGTGCCACCAGCAGAGGACAGGAATTTAGTTATGAGCAGTTCTTC. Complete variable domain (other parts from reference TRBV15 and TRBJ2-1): DAMVIQNPRYQVTQFGKPVTLSCSQTLNHNVMYWYQQKSSQAPKLLFHYYDKDFNNEADTPDNFQSRRPNTSFCFLDIRSPGLGDTAMYLCATSRGQEFSYEQFFGPGTRLTVL.

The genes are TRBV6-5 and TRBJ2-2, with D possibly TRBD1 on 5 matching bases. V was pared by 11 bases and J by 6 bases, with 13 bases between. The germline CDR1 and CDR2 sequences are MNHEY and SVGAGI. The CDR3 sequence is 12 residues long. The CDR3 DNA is TGTGCCGCGAGAGACAGCTCCGGGGAGCTGTTTTTT. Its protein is CAARDSSGELFF.

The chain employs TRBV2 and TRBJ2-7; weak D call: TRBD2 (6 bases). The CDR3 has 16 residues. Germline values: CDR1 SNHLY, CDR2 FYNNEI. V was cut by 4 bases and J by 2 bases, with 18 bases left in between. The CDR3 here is CASSVTPGSLTYEQYF. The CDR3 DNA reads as TGTGCCAGCAGTGTCACCCCCGGGAGTTTAACCTACGAGCAGTACTTC.

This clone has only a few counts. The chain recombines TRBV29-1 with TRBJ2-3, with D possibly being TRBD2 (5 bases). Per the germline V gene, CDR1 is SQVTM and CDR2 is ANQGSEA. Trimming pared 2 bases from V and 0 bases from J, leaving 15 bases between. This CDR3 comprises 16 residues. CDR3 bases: TGCAGCGTTGAAACAAGATTAGCGACTAGCACAGATACGCAGTATTTT. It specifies CSVETRLATSTDTQYF.

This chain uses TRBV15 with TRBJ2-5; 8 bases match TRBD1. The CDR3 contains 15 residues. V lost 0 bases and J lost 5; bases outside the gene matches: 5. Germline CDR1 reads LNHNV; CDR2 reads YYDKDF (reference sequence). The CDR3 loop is CATSRDWQGAETQYF. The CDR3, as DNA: TGTGCCACCAGCAGAGATTGGCAGGGGGCTGAGACCCAGTACTTC.

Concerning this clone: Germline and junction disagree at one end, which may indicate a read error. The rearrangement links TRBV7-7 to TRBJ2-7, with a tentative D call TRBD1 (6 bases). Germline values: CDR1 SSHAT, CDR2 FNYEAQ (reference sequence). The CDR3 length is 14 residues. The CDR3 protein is CASSLNRDSYEQYF. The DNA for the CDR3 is TGTGCTAGCAGCTTGAACAGGGACTCCTACGAGCAGTACTTC.

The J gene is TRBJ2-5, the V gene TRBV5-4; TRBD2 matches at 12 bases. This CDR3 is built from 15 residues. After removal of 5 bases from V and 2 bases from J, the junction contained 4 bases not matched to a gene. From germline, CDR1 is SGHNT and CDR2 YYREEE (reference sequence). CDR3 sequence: CASSLGLAGQETQYF. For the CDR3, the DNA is TGTGCCAGCAGTCTTGGACTAGCGGGACAAGAGACCCAGTACTTC.

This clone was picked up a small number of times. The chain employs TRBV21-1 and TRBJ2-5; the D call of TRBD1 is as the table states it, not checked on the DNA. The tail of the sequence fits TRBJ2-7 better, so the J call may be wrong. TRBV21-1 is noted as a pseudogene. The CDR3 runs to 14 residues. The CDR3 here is CASSKGTRVYEQYF. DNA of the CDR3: TGTGCCAGCAGCAAAGGAACCAGGGTCTACGAGCAGTACTTC.